Presented here are 8 T cell receptor beta chains from one specimen sequenced in a study of T-cell memory formation after mild COVID-19. TCRdb independently ran MiXCR on the 5' RACE reads; one entry per CDR3 protein. The data contain fewer than 250,000 distinct CDR3 sequences, about 10% of them singletons. The specimen was PBMCs or a T cell subset sorted from them (not recorded which). The receptors here all came from a man aged 18 to 35 who had mild COVID-19 (a few samples of this study predate the infection). Cell type and time point are not known.

The chain has TRBV4-1 and TRBJ1-5; D call uncertain. Trimming took 1 base from V and 5 from J, leaving 6 bases between them. The CDR3 sequence is 13 residues long. Germline V gene data show CDR1 as MGHRA and CDR2 as YSYEKL. CDR3: CASSQALDQPQHF. The CDR3 DNA is TGCGCCAGCAGCCAAGCCTTAGATCAGCCCCAGCATTTT.

J is TRBJ1-4 and V is TRBV20-1, with TRBD1 as a possible D gene (5 bases). The CDR3 runs to 14 residues. V was clipped by 2 bases and J by 8 bases, with 15 bases between them. The germline gives CDR1 DFQATT, CDR2 SNEGSKA (reference sequence). CDR3: CSARHRDQEEKLFF. The CDR3 DNA sequence: TGCAGTGCTAGACACCGGGACCAGGAGGAAAAACTGTTTTTT.

This rearrangement joins TRBV20-1 to TRBJ2-1, with TRBD2 matching over 7 bases. Germline-derived CDR1 and CDR2 are DFQATT and SNEGSKA (reference sequence). The V gene end was trimmed by 8 bases and the J gene end by 2 bases; junction bases not matched to a gene: 6. The length of the CDR3 is 13 residues. The CDR3 reads CSTQRGPYNEQFF. CDR3 nucleotide sequence: TGCAGTACCCAGCGGGGCCCCTACAATGAGCAGTTCTTC.

This clonotype was observed at least ten times. The chain uses TRBV5-1 and TRBJ2-1, with 12 bases fitting TRBD2. V dropped 3 bases and J dropped 7; count of bases not matched to a gene: 5. The CDR3 runs 15 residues. Looked up from germline, CDR1 is SGHRS and CDR2 is YFSETQ. CDR3 sequence: CASSSLAGGQNEQFF. CDR3 DNA: TGCGCCAGCAGCTCCCTAGCGGGGGGGCAGAATGAGCAGTTCTTC.

This clonotype was observed at least ten times. The chain has TRBV5-1 and TRBJ2-7; TRBD1 aligns across 11 bases. This CDR3 is built from 14 residues. V shed 6 bases and J 2 bases; nucleotides not matched to a gene: 4. CDR1 and CDR2 from the germline V gene are SGHRS and YFSETQ. This CDR3 reads CASTGTGGTYEQYF. CDR3 bases: TGCGCCAGCACCGGGACAGGGGGAACCTACGAGCAGTACTTC.

This clonotype showed up just a few times. The gene calls are TRBV3-1 and TRBJ2-1; possibly TRBD2 for D (5 bases). The CDR3 is 14 amino acids. V lost 4 bases to trimming and J lost 4 bases, with 11 bases between them. The germline V gene encodes CDR1 LGHDT and CDR2 YNNKEL (reference sequence). The CDR3 loop reads CASSPRGPYNEQFF. The CDR3 DNA reads as TGTGCCAGCAGCCCCCGGGGTCCATACAATGAGCAGTTCTTC.

The V and J genes are TRBV5-1 and TRBJ1-2; a weak D match, TRBD1 (5 bases). Germline V gene data show CDR1 as SGHRS and CDR2 as YFSETQ. Deletions cut 4 bases from V and 3 bases from J, with 13 bases between. CDR3 length: 14 residues. CDR3 nucleotides: TGCGCCAGCAGCCCGGCTGGGACTTACTATGGCTACACCTTC. It codes for CASSPAGTYYGYTF.

The chain combines TRBV11-1 with TRBJ2-5; maybe TRBD2 (5 bases). V was pared by 1 base and J by 4 bases, with 16 bases between. Germline V gene lookup returns CDR1 SGHAT and CDR2 FQDESV (reference sequence). This CDR3 has 16 residues. CDR3 loop: CASSLGAASSGETQYF. In nucleotides, the CDR3 is TGTGCCAGCAGCTTAGGGGCGGCTAGCTCGGGAGAGACCCAGTACTTC.